The sequence of this T cell receptor beta chain was determined in a study of blood T cell repertoires in COVID-19. Overall study context: From T cells, B-cell-depleted T cells, or PBMCs came the material, which was cDNA or gDNA.

The V gene's germline CDR1 is PRHDT and CDR2 FYEKMQ (reference sequence). V lost 5 bases and J lost 3, with 14 bases in between. The CDR3 totals 14 residues. Repertoires were generated with immunoSEQ multiplex PCR, while TCRdb's copy carries only in-frame clones and drops some. The sample records 50,000 to 65,000 clones, 65% to 85% being singletons. This clonotype originated in a human donor in a cohort sampled during active COVID-19. Specimen: peripheral blood. The chain uses TRBV13 and TRBJ2-7; D is possibly TRBD1 (5 bases). CDR3 coding DNA: TGTGCCAGCAGCGGACAAGAAAGGGGCTACGAGCAGTACTTC. The encoded protein is CASSGQERGYEQYF.